These 30 T cell receptor beta chains came from one sample sequenced in a study of OX40 agonist ivuxolimab in advanced cancers. Libraries were prepared by immunoSEQ multiplex PCR; TCRdb keeps only in-frame clonotypes and omits some of them. This table has under 60,000 clones, approximately 90% appearing once. The sample consisted of CD4+ or CD8+ T cells sorted from blood, taken in a trial of the OX40 agonist ivuxolimab. These TCRs come from an adult with an advanced solid tumor such as melanoma, head and neck, liver or kidney cancer.

The chain recombines TRBV5-1 with TRBJ1-5; no clear D gene. Per germline, CDR1 SGHRS and CDR2 YFSETQ. This CDR3 contains 13 residues. Trimming took off 3 bases at V and 9 bases at J, with 13 bases between the two ends. CDR3 loop: CASSSGADGPQHF. The CDR3 DNA sequence: TGCGCCAGCAGCTCGGGAGCTGATGGGCCCCAGCATTTT. Full variable domain (missing parts from reference TRBV5-1 and TRBJ1-5): KAGVTQTPRYLIKTRGQQVTLSCSPISGHRSVSWYQQTPGQGLQFLFEYFSETQRNKGNFPGRFSGRQFSNSRSEMNVSTLELGDSALYLCASSSGADGPQHFGDGTRLSIL.

This rearrangement joins TRBV11-2 to TRBJ2-3; D is perhaps TRBD1 (5 bases). The CDR3 is 16 residues long. In germline, CDR1 is SGHAT, CDR2 FQNNGV. V lost 1 base and J lost 0, with 11 bases in between. The CDR3 sequence is CASSLVGDSSTDTQYF. CDR3 DNA: TGTGCCAGCAGCTTAGTAGGTGACAGTAGCACAGATACGCAGTATTTT. Looking up the rest from reference TRBV11-2 and TRBJ2-3 gives the full variable domain: EAGVAQSPRYKIIEKRQSVAFWCNPISGHATLYWYQQILGQGPKLLIQFQNNGVVDDSQLPKDRFSAERLKGVDSTLKIQPAKLEDSAVYLCASSLVGDSSTDTQYFGPGTRLTVL.

The chain uses TRBV27 and TRBJ1-4, with D possibly TRBD1 on 5 matching bases. Germline assignment: CDR1 MNHEY and CDR2 SMNVEV (reference sequence). The CDR3 length is 16 residues. V lost 3 bases and J 8 bases, leaving 19 bases between the germline ends. CDR3 region: CASSLGQAFVREKLFF. The CDR3 DNA sequence: TGTGCCAGCAGTTTGGGGCAGGCATTTGTTCGGGAAAAACTGTTTTTT.

About this clone: Other nucleotide sequences from this sample produce the same CDR3. This sequence joins TRBV5-1 and TRBJ2-3, with no clear D. CDR3 length: 11 amino acids. Trimming removed 4 bases at V and 6 bases at J, with 6 bases between. Germline CDR1 and CDR2: SGHRS and YFSETQ. This CDR3 is CASSGADTQYF. The CDR3 region has the DNA TGCGCCAGCAGCGGAGCGGATACGCAGTATTTT.

The chain recombines TRBV27 with TRBJ2-3; 11 bases are shared with TRBD2. Germline V gives CDR1 MNHEY, CDR2 SMNVEV (reference sequence). V dropped 1 base and J dropped 1; count of bases not matched to a gene: 19. This CDR3 is 22 amino acids long. The CDR3 DNA reads TGTGCCAGCAGTTTATGCTCCCAAACTAGCGGGAGTAATGGGCCTGGCACAGATACGCAGTATTTT. Protein: CASSLCSQTSGSNGPGTDTQYF.

The rearrangement joins TRBV5-6 to TRBJ2-3; 12 positions agree with TRBD2. This CDR3 comprises 15 residues. Germline CDR1 reads SGHDT; CDR2 reads YYEEEE. Trimming removed 5 bases from V and 4 bases from J; junction bases left unmatched: 5. This CDR3 reads CASSPLAGGPDTQYF. Here the CDR3 DNA reads TGTGCCAGCAGTCCGCTAGCGGGAGGGCCAGATACGCAGTATTTT.

The chain couples TRBV5-1 to TRBJ1-2, with 8 positions matching TRBD1. V lost 0 bases to trimming and J lost 6 bases; unmatched junction nucleotides: 7. The CDR3 spans 15 residues. Germline loops: CDR1 SGHRS, CDR2 YFSETQ. The CDR3 DNA reads as TGCGCCAGCAGCTTGGGGACAGGGTGGAAGGATGGCTACACCTTC. The encoded protein is CASSLGTGWKDGYTF.

Concerning this clone: A junction end diverges from the germline sequence, so it may reflect a read error. The rearrangement links TRBV7-7 to TRBJ2-1, with D perhaps matching TRBD2 (7 bases). The CDR3 length is 15 residues. Per the germline V gene, CDR1 is SSHAT and CDR2 is FNYEAQ (reference sequence). CDR3 coding DNA: TGTGCTAGCAGCCCCCCCGGGGGGCGCCTTGGTGAGCAGTTCTTC. This translates into CASSPPGGRLGEQFF.

The chain couples TRBV29-1 to TRBJ1-2; D call uncertain. This CDR3 has 14 amino acids. The ends were cut back, 2 bases at V and 5 bases at J, with 15 bases in the middle. Germline CDR1 reads SQVTM; CDR2 reads ANQGSEA. CDR3 DNA: TGCAGCGTTGAAATGTTGACGGTTCCTTATGGCTACACCTTC. It codes for CSVEMLTVPYGYTF.

The genes are TRBV5-1 and TRBJ2-5; D is unclear. V was shortened by 1 base and J by 0 bases, with 4 bases between the two germline ends. The CDR3 contains 13 residues. Germline V gene sequence: CDR1 SGHRS, CDR2 YFSETQ. CDR3 in amino acids: CASSLNHQETQYF. In nucleotides, the CDR3 is TGCGCCAGCAGCTTGAACCACCAAGAGACCCAGTACTTC. Combining the CDR3 with reference TRBV5-1 and TRBJ2-5 gives the whole variable domain KAGVTQTPRYLIKTRGQQVTLSCSPISGHRSVSWYQQTPGQGLQFLFEYFSETQRNKGNFPGRFSGRQFSNSRSEMNVSTLELGDSALYLCASSLNHQETQYFGPGTRLLVL.

The chain couples TRBV18 to TRBJ2-3; perhaps D is TRBD1 or TRBD2 (5 bases each). The germline V and J ends were trimmed by 4 bases and 2 bases, with 16 bases remaining between them. Germline V gives CDR1 KGHSH, CDR2 LQKENI. CDR3 length: 16 residues. The CDR3 bases are TGTGCCAGCTCACAAATCACGGGACGATACACAGATACGCAGTATTTT. This translates into CASSQITGRYTDTQYF. Full variable domain (missing parts from reference TRBV18 and TRBJ2-3): NAGVMQNPRHLVRRRGQEARLRCSPMKGHSHVYWYRQLPEEGLKFMVYLQKENIIDESGMPKERFSAEFPKEGPSILRIQQVVRGDSAAYFCASSQITGRYTDTQYFGPGTRLTVL.

The rearrangement links TRBV30 to TRBJ2-5; the D is unclear. Per germline, CDR1 GTSNPN and CDR2 SVGIG (reference sequence). The length of the CDR3 is 12 residues. Trimming took 0 bases from V and 4 from J, leaving 6 bases between them. As DNA, the CDR3 is TGTGCCTGGAGTGTACCGGTAGAGACCCAGTACTTC. Translation: CAWSVPVETQYF.

The chain combines TRBV6-5 with TRBJ1-2; the D gene is possibly TRBD1 (5 bases). Trimming left V 2 bases short and J 8 bases short, with 9 bases between. Germline V gene data show CDR1 as MNHEY and CDR2 as SVGAGI. There are 12 residues in the CDR3. The CDR3 bases are TGTGCCAGCAGTTACGGGGGGATCGGCTACACCTTC. It specifies CASSYGGIGYTF.

The chain links TRBV15 to TRBJ2-7; D uncertain. The germline V and J ends were trimmed by 5 bases and 0 bases, with 8 bases remaining between them. Germline values: CDR1 LNHNV, CDR2 YYDKDF (reference sequence). The CDR3 is 13 amino acids. The CDR3 sequence is CATSQVGSYEQYF. The CDR3 bases are TGTGCCACCAGCCAGGTGGGCTCCTACGAGCAGTACTTC.

The rearrangement uses TRBV19 and TRBJ2-3; 11 bases align to TRBD2. Trimming cost V 10 bases and J 1 base; bases outside gene matches: 19. The CDR3 totals 19 residues. CDR1 and CDR2 from the germline V gene are LNHDA and SQIVND (reference sequence). The CDR3 region has the DNA TGTGCCACTACTAGACAGGGCACTAGCGGGAGCGTTGGCACAGATACGCAGTATTTT. Its protein product is CATTRQGTSGSVGTDTQYF.

In regard to this clone: Other nucleotide sequences from this sample produce the same CDR3. The CDR3 nucleotides read TGTGCCAGCAGTTTTAGGGCAGGCAATTACAATGAGCAGTTCTTC. It translates to CASSFRAGNYNEQFF. V gene TRBV27 combines with J gene TRBJ2-1; no definite D call. Germline V gene lookup returns CDR1 MNHEY and CDR2 SMNVEV (reference sequence). The CDR3 has 15 amino acids. The V and J ends lost 3 bases and 4 bases respectively, with 13 bases between them.

This clone was seen only once. CDR3 loop: CASSEGTDTQYF. CDR3 in DNA: TGTGCCAGCAGTGAAGGGACTGATACGCAGTATTTT. V is TRBV2 and J is TRBJ2-3, with D perhaps TRBD2 (5 bases). Trimming shortened V by 1 base and J by 6 bases, and 5 bases separated the two germline ends. Germline V CDR1 and CDR2: SNHLY, FYNNEI. CDR3 length: 12 residues.

The genes are TRBV10-2 and TRBJ2-1; TRBD2 matches 7 bases. J was trimmed by 7 bases and V by 4 bases; bases with no gene match: 7. This CDR3 is 14 amino acids long. Germline lookup yields CDR1 WSHSY and CDR2 SAAADI. CDR3 in DNA: TGCGCCAGCAGTGTCCGGGGAGGGGTTAATGAGCAGTTCTTC. Residues: CASSVRGGVNEQFF.

The chain recombines TRBV28 with TRBJ2-7; D perhaps matches TRBD2 (5 bases). The CDR3 length is 12 residues. V dropped 8 bases and J dropped 0 bases, with 8 bases sitting between them. Germline V gene sequence: CDR1 MDHEN, CDR2 SYDVKM. The CDR3 loop reads CASLRDSYEQYF. DNA for the CDR3: TGTGCCAGCTTACGGGACTCCTACGAGCAGTACTTC. The full variable domain, its missing parts supplied by reference TRBV28 and TRBJ2-7, is DVKVTQSSRYLVKRTGEKVFLECVQDMDHENMFWYRQDPGLGLRLIYFSYDVKMKEKGDIPEGYSVSREKKERFSLILESASTNQTSMYLCASLRDSYEQYFGPGTRLTVT.

Of note for this clone: Relative to the germline gene, one junction end is altered; a read error may explain this. The rearrangement joins TRBV2 to TRBJ1-3; the match to TRBD1 covers 10 bases. Germline loops: CDR1 SNHLY, CDR2 FYNNEI. This CDR3 region has 14 residues. The CDR3 sequence: CASREDRGRNTIYF. DNA of the CDR3: TGTGCCAGCAGGGAAGACAGGGGGCGAAACACCATATATTTT.

The V call is TRBV28, the J call TRBJ2-5, with D maybe TRBD1 (8 bases). The CDR3 is 16 residues long. Trimming took 2 bases from V and 9 from J, leaving 22 bases between them. Per germline, CDR1 MDHEN and CDR2 SYDVKM. In DNA form, the CDR3 reads TGTGCCAGCAGTTTAGGACAGGGAGGGTGGGGGTTCTCCCAGTACTTC. It translates to CASSLGQGGWGFSQYF.

V gene TRBV5-1 combines with J gene TRBJ2-1, with a tentative D call TRBD1 (6 bases). Germline V gives CDR1 SGHRS, CDR2 YFSETQ. Trimming stripped 2 bases from V and 9 bases from J, with 12 bases between. The CDR3 extends over 13 amino acids. The CDR3 region has the DNA TGCGCCAGCAGCTTTAACAGGGAGAGTGAGCAGTTCTTC. Translated: CASSFNRESEQFF.

The V gene is TRBV9, the J gene TRBJ1-5; 9 nucleotides agree with TRBD1. The V segment lost 0 bases and the J segment 4 bases; nucleotides outside the gene matches: 14. Germline V gene data show CDR1 as SGDLS and CDR2 as YYNGEE. The CDR3 consists of 19 residues. CDR3: CASSVVGRDREMSNQPQHF. The CDR3 DNA reads as TGTGCCAGCAGCGTAGTCGGCCGGGACAGGGAGATGAGTAATCAGCCCCAGCATTTT. Complete variable domain (other parts from reference TRBV9 and TRBJ1-5): DSGVTQTPKHLITATGQRVTLRCSPRSGDLSVYWYQQSLDQGLQFLIQYYNGEERAKGNILERFSAQQFPDLHSELNLSSLELGDSALYFCASSVVGRDREMSNQPQHFGDGTRLSIL.

Written as DNA, the CDR3 is TGTGCCAGCAGCTTAACATCGGTAGCGGGTGGTCGGAGTGAGCAGTTCTTC. Translating gives CASSLTSVAGGRSEQFF. The chain links TRBV11-2 to TRBJ2-1, with TRBD2 matching over 7 bases. The ends lost 2 bases at V and 9 bases at J; junction bases unmatched: 16. The CDR3 consists of 17 residues. CDR1 SGHAT and CDR2 FQNNGV come from the germline V gene.

The rearrangement uses TRBV30 and TRBJ2-7; no clear D gene. The V gene's germline CDR1 is GTSNPN and CDR2 SVGIG (reference sequence). The CDR3 length is 11 residues. Trimming shortened V by 2 bases and J by 7 bases, and 9 bases separated the two germline ends. Here the CDR3 DNA reads TGTGCCTGGAGTACGGAATTGGAGCAGTACTTC. It encodes CAWSTELEQYF.

The rearrangement joins TRBV7-6 to TRBJ2-7; no definite D call. CDR3 size: 14 residues. From germline, CDR1 is SGHVS and CDR2 FNYEAQ. V dropped 0 bases and J dropped 5 bases, with 11 bases sitting between them. CDR3 nucleotides: TGTGCCAGCAGCTTAGCAGGACGAGGAAACGAGCAGTACTTC. Residues: CASSLAGRGNEQYF.

The chain joins TRBV11-2 to TRBJ2-1; D remains ambiguous. The CDR3 is 15 residues long. V dropped 5 bases and J dropped 0 bases, with 11 bases sitting between them. Germline CDR1 is SGHAT and CDR2 is FQNNGV. CDR3: CASSPTPISYNEQFF. The CDR3 nucleotides read TGTGCCAGCAGCCCGACCCCAATCTCCTACAATGAGCAGTTCTTC.

The J gene is TRBJ1-2, the V gene TRBV7-2; 10 nucleotides match TRBD1. V trimming: 2 bases; J trimming: 8 bases; junction bases outside the gene matches: 8. Germline V lookup: CDR1 SGHTA, CDR2 FQGNSA. The CDR3 has 15 amino acids. This CDR3 is CASSLRFGTGDGYTF. CDR3 DNA: TGTGCCAGCAGCTTAAGGTTCGGGACAGGGGACGGCTACACCTTC.

The chain links TRBV5-1 to TRBJ1-1; 8 bases agree with TRBD1. Germline V gives CDR1 SGHRS, CDR2 YFSETQ. Germline trimming cut 4 bases from V and 7 bases from J; bases unmatched to any gene: 9. This CDR3 is 14 amino acids long. CDR3 sequence reads: CASSIGQGAGEAFF. As DNA, the CDR3 is TGCGCCAGCAGCATCGGACAGGGCGCAGGTGAAGCTTTCTTT.

This clone was recorded once. The chain links TRBV5-5 to TRBJ2-3; 8 bases fit TRBD2. The junction had 11 bases not matched to a gene; V was cut back by 4 bases and J by 4 bases. The CDR3 sequence is 16 residues long. The germline CDR1 and CDR2 sequences are SGHKS and YYEKEE (reference sequence). The CDR3 DNA sequence: TGTGCCAGCAGCCCAAAAGTCGGGAGGGCAGCAGATACGCAGTATTTT. Its protein product is CASSPKVGRAADTQYF.